This is a list of T cell receptor beta chains from one sample in a study of T cells expressing NK-cell markers. No DNA is given; TCRdb re-called the 5' RACE reads and lists each CDR3 protein once. The sample has about 460,000 distinct CDR3 sequences. What was sequenced was blood T cells: a sorted CD56 or NKG2C T cell subset, CD4+ or CD8+ T cells, or bulk PBMC T cells (not recorded which). All receptors come from a woman aged 45-60 years in good health. CDR3s include the opening cysteine and the closing phenylalanine or tryptophan. Fields, in order: J gene, V gene, CDR3 protein.

j_gene: TRBJ1-2
v_gene: TRBV11-2
CDR3aa: CASSLDRLRGYTF

j_gene: TRBJ2-7
v_gene: TRBV24-1
CDR3aa: CATQRQGSGEQYF

j_gene: TRBJ1-2
v_gene: TRBV29-1
CDR3aa: CSVEDLDSKYGYTF

j_gene: TRBJ2-2
v_gene: TRBV13
CDR3aa: CASSPRRTTGELFF

j_gene: TRBJ2-1
v_gene: TRBV27
CDR3aa: CASKNLVTGSSYNEQFF

j_gene: TRBJ1-5
v_gene: TRBV28
CDR3aa: CASRPGNQPQHF

j_gene: TRBJ1-4
v_gene: TRBV10-3
CDR3aa: CAISESVGRGNEKLFF

j_gene: TRBJ1-1
v_gene: TRBV20-1
CDR3aa: CSAFGGRGREAFF

j_gene: TRBJ1-2
v_gene: TRBV6-5
CDR3aa: CASSSLARAYGYTF

j_gene: TRBJ2-3
v_gene: TRBV5-5
CDR3aa: CASSVRDYTDTQYF

j_gene: TRBJ2-1
v_gene: TRBV10-3
CDR3aa: CAIDTGGANEQFF

j_gene: TRBJ2-2
v_gene: TRBV20-1
CDR3aa: CSARAFGGLSGRDTGELFF

j_gene: TRBJ2-2
v_gene: TRBV2
CDR3aa: CASKALAVNTGELFF

j_gene: TRBJ2-3
v_gene: TRBV3-1
CDR3aa: CASRGPADTQYF

j_gene: TRBJ2-1
v_gene: TRBV5-1
CDR3aa: CASSYSGSLEQFF

j_gene: TRBJ2-3
v_gene: TRBV12-3/TRBV12-4
CDR3aa: CASSLGTSGRFPDTQYF

j_gene: TRBJ2-1
v_gene: TRBV21-1
CDR3aa: CASSMSGRVDNEQFF

j_gene: TRBJ2-1
v_gene: TRBV19
CDR3aa: CASSTTSGSIYNEQFF

j_gene: TRBJ2-3
v_gene: TRBV7-2
CDR3aa: CASRDDVHGRDTQYF

j_gene: TRBJ1-6
v_gene: TRBV5-1
CDR3aa: CASSLGATVNSPLHF

j_gene: TRBJ1-2
v_gene: TRBV6-5
CDR3aa: CASSQTLRDGYTF

j_gene: TRBJ2-1
v_gene: TRBV5-1
CDR3aa: CASSPGRIEQFF

j_gene: TRBJ2-1
v_gene: TRBV5-1
CDR3aa: CASSLVGDRGNEQFF

j_gene: TRBJ2-4
v_gene: TRBV2
CDR3aa: CASSGVGDGVKYIQYF

j_gene: TRBJ1-1
v_gene: TRBV25-1
CDR3aa: CASSRVSRSTEAFF

j_gene: TRBJ2-3
v_gene: TRBV6-6
CDR3aa: CASSYGARDTQYF

j_gene: TRBJ1-1
v_gene: TRBV19
CDR3aa: CASSIDPVTNTEAFF

j_gene: TRBJ2-2
v_gene: TRBV10-3
CDR3aa: CAISKQGVGTGELFF

j_gene: TRBJ2-4
v_gene: TRBV4-1
CDR3aa: CASSQGGLAPNIQYF

j_gene: TRBJ1-4
v_gene: TRBV12-3/TRBV12-4
CDR3aa: CASSFYRGLGNEKLFF

j_gene: TRBJ2-3
v_gene: TRBV10-3
CDR3aa: CAISESTQGGDTQYF

j_gene: TRBJ2-1
v_gene: TRBV19
CDR3aa: CASKGYLGGNEQFF

j_gene: TRBJ2-3
v_gene: TRBV24-1
CDR3aa: CATSVTGLRTDTQYF

j_gene: TRBJ2-5
v_gene: TRBV28
CDR3aa: CASSSPGRKETQYF

j_gene: TRBJ2-2
v_gene: TRBV11-2
CDR3aa: CAIPPAPGGTGELFF

j_gene: TRBJ1-2
v_gene: TRBV3-1
CDR3aa: CASSQETGRGYTF

j_gene: TRBJ2-3
v_gene: TRBV24-1
CDR3aa: CATSSTRPSTDTQYF

j_gene: TRBJ1-5
v_gene: TRBV10-3
CDR3aa: CAISEDRQANQPQHF

j_gene: TRBJ2-5
v_gene: TRBV4-1
CDR3aa: CASALEGREAQYF

j_gene: TRBJ2-1
v_gene: TRBV12-3/TRBV12-4
CDR3aa: CASRGTSSKTYNEQFF